This T cell receptor (beta chain) was identified in a study of OX40 agonist ivuxolimab in advanced cancers. Study-level background: The patients received agonistic anti-OX40 (CD134) antibody ivuxolimab. Patients were infused with ivuxolimab every 2 weeks at 0.01 to 10 mg/kg. Study outcomes and limitations: At doses 0.1 to 3.0 mg/kg, CD4+ and CD8+ clones expanded.

This CDR3 has 13 residues. V lost 6 bases and J 6 bases, leaving 14 bases between the germline ends. Germline values: CDR1 MNHNS, CDR2 SASEGT. About this clone: Its antigen is not identified.

TCRdb's copy holds only in-frame clones and misses some; the assay was immunoSEQ multiplex PCR. The sample carries about 38,000 clones, 85% to 90% recorded once. The specimen was CD4+ or CD8+ T cells sorted from blood, collected in a trial of the OX40 agonist ivuxolimab. The rearrangement joins TRBV6-1 to TRBJ1-2; no clear D. This TCR derives from an adult with an advanced solid tumor such as melanoma, head and neck, liver or kidney cancer. The CDR3 DNA sequence: TGTGCCAGCAGCTTAGACACTACAGATGGCTACACCTTC. This sequence encodes CASSLDTTDGYTF.